The next 9 T cell receptor beta chains were all read from a single sample in a study of cytotoxic CD8 clonotypes in ibrutinib-treated CLL. The data were produced by immunoSEQ multiplex PCR, yet TCRdb's version contains in-frame clones alone and is incomplete. The profile shows 250,000 to 350,000 clones, roughly three quarters of them singletons. The material was PBMCs, obtained at disease progression, from a patient treated with ibrutinib. These receptors came from a human donor with chronic lymphocytic leukemia.

The V gene is TRBV6-5, the J gene TRBJ1-4; 8 bases fit TRBD1. Per germline, CDR1 MNHEY and CDR2 SVGAGI. V dropped 5 bases and J dropped 6; count of bases not matched to a gene: 5. This CDR3 comprises 14 residues. The CDR3 protein is CASSHRGSDEKLFF. CDR3 DNA sequence: TGTGCCAGCAGTCACAGGGGGTCTGATGAAAAACTGTTTTTT.

This clone was counted a single time. This sequence joins TRBV5-6 and TRBJ1-3, with D hard to call. Trimming cost V 0 bases and J 0 bases, with 7 bases left between them. The CDR3 loop spans 15 amino acids. Germline-derived CDR1 and CDR2 are SGHDT and YYEEEE. DNA of the CDR3: TGTGCCAGCAGCTTGGGGCCGACCTCTGGAAACACCATATATTTT. Its protein is CASSLGPTSGNTIYF.

V is TRBV5-1 and J is TRBJ1-6, with D uncertain. The CDR3 is made up of 14 amino acids. Trimming pared 0 bases from V and 11 bases from J, leaving 12 bases between. Per the germline V gene, CDR1 is SGHRS and CDR2 is YFSETQ. CDR3 sequence (DNA): TGCGCCAGCAGCTTGGGACGGGCGGGCGCACCCCTCCACTTT. As protein: CASSLGRAGAPLHF.

This chain uses TRBV4-1 with TRBJ1-3; D is undetermined. CDR1 MGHRA and CDR2 YSYEKL come from the germline V gene. V lost 3 bases, J lost 0 bases, and 15 bases lay in between. The CDR3 consists of 17 residues. CDR3 DNA: TGCGCCAGCAGCCACGTGTACCAGGAGATCTCTGGAAACACCATATATTTT. It is translated as CASSHVYQEISGNTIYF.

The chain carries TRBV5-1 and TRBJ2-7; 8 nucleotides align to TRBD1. The V gene end was trimmed by 5 bases and the J gene end by 5 bases; junction bases not matched to a gene: 9. Germline V gives CDR1 SGHRS, CDR2 YFSETQ. The CDR3 length is 14 residues. The CDR3 loop reads CASSDWTGRHEQYF. CDR3 sequence (DNA): TGCGCCAGCAGTGACTGGACAGGGCGGCACGAGCAGTACTTC.

This clone was recorded a few times. This sample includes further DNA sequences coding for the same CDR3. The chain combines TRBV5-1 with TRBJ2-3; possible D gene TRBD2, 5 bases. Germline lookup yields CDR1 SGHRS and CDR2 YFSETQ. The CDR3 is made up of 15 amino acids. Trimming took off 4 bases at V and 1 base at J, with 13 bases between the two ends. The CDR3 here is CASSPRTGRTDTQYF. Written as DNA, the CDR3 is TGCGCCAGCAGCCCAAGGACTGGCCGCACAGATACGCAGTATTTT.

V gene TRBV18 combines with J gene TRBJ2-7; 8 nucleotides align to TRBD1. CDR1 and CDR2 from the germline V gene are KGHSH and LQKENI. The CDR3 has 17 amino acids. Germline trimming cut 3 bases from V and 3 bases from J; bases unmatched to any gene: 13. CDR3: CASSPYGAGTGLYEQYF. CDR3 DNA: TGTGCCAGCTCACCCTACGGGGCAGGGACAGGACTCTACGAGCAGTACTTC. Full variable domain (missing parts from reference TRBV18 and TRBJ2-7): NAGVMQNPRHLVRRRGQEARLRCSPMKGHSHVYWYRQLPEEGLKFMVYLQKENIIDESGMPKERFSAEFPKEGPSILRIQQVVRGDSAAYFCASSPYGAGTGLYEQYFGPGTRLTVT.

The V and J genes are TRBV7-9 and TRBJ2-3; TRBD1 aligns across 7 bases. The CDR3 consists of 15 residues. Germline V CDR1 and CDR2: SEHNR, FQNEAQ (reference sequence). With V trimmed by 5 bases and J by 3 bases, 8 bases remained unmatched. CDR3 protein: CASSQDRVMTDTQYF. DNA of the CDR3: TGTGCCAGCAGCCAAGACAGGGTTATGACAGATACGCAGTATTTT.

The J gene is TRBJ1-2, the V gene TRBV7-9; 7 bases are shared with TRBD1. The CDR3 loop spans 14 amino acids. Trimming removed 5 bases from V and 3 bases from J; junction bases left unmatched: 6. Germline-derived CDR1 and CDR2 are SEHNR and FQNEAQ (reference sequence). The CDR3 here is CASSPRQGHYGYTF. The CDR3 nucleotides read TGTGCCAGCAGCCCCCGACAGGGTCACTATGGCTACACCTTC.